A single sample is the source of the 20 T cell receptor beta chains below, sequenced in a study of PD-1 blockade in mismatch repair-deficient tumors (dated by TCRdb to about 2017). Library creation used the immunoSEQ multiplex PCR assay. TCRdb mirrors the immuneACCESS table, restricted to in-frame sequences. Some clones are absent from its copies; in checked studies, under half trace to an unresolved V gene, and the reason for the others is unknown. The sample table holds some 51,000 clones, of which 81% were seen once. Approximately 8.4% of the sample goes to the ten largest clones. Material: peripheral blood, obtained 20 weeks after starting pembrolizumab. These receptor sequences come from an adult with mismatch repair-deficient cancer.

The chain couples TRBV10-3 to TRBJ1-2; unclear D gene. Germline assignment: CDR1 ENHRY and CDR2 SYGVKD. Trimming stripped 0 bases from V and 8 bases from J, with 19 bases between. This CDR3 comprises 16 residues. The chain's CDR3 is CAISESIFISGKGYTF. CDR3 coding DNA: TGTGCCATCAGTGAGTCGATATTTATATCAGGCAAGGGCTACACCTTC.

The V and J genes are TRBV27 and TRBJ1-5, with D uncertain. The V end lost 5 bases, the J end lost 6 bases, and 11 bases lay between the germline ends. CDR3 length equals 13 residues. Germline V gives CDR1 MNHEY, CDR2 SMNVEV (reference sequence). The CDR3 sequence: CASSVSYSQPQHF. The CDR3 bases are TGTGCCAGCAGTGTCTCCTACTCTCAGCCCCAGCATTTT.

The chain is built from TRBV29-1 and TRBJ2-1; no clear D. V was clipped by 4 bases and J by 6 bases, with 4 bases between them. The CDR3 runs to 10 residues. Germline V gives CDR1 SQVTM, CDR2 ANQGSEA. CDR3 bases: TGCAGCGTTGTGGGCAATGAGCAGTTCTTC. This encodes CSVVGNEQFF.

V gene TRBV7-2 combines with J gene TRBJ1-2; D is undetermined. The CDR3 has 13 amino acids. Germline V gene sequence: CDR1 SGHTA, CDR2 FQGNSA. Trimming cost V 1 base and J 5 bases, with 8 bases left between them. In DNA, the CDR3 is TGTGCCAGCAGCTTAGGCGGCAAGTATGGCTACACCTTC. This gives the protein CASSLGGKYGYTF.

The rearrangement uses TRBV19 and TRBJ2-1; no definite D call. Germline CDR1 reads LNHDA; CDR2 reads SQIVND (reference sequence). The germline V and J ends were trimmed by 3 bases and 0 bases, with 6 bases remaining between them. The CDR3 sequence is 14 residues long. The CDR3 sequence is CASSIQSSYNEQFF. In DNA, the CDR3 is TGTGCCAGTAGTATCCAGAGCTCCTACAATGAGCAGTTCTTC.

This clone showed up just once. The rearrangement joins TRBV27 to TRBJ2-7, with D maybe TRBD2 (6 bases). The V and J ends lost 2 bases and 4 bases respectively, with 12 bases between them. In germline, CDR1 is MNHEY, CDR2 SMNVEV (reference sequence). The CDR3 length is 14 residues. The CDR3 coding sequence is TGTGCCAGCAGTTTAAGCGGGTACGGATACGAGCAGTACTTC. Translation gives CASSLSGYGYEQYF.

The chain carries TRBV6-5 and TRBJ1-3, with TRBD1 matching 8 bases. The CDR3 is 15 residues long. Germline values: CDR1 MNHEY, CDR2 SVGAGI. The junction had 6 bases not matched to a gene; V was cut back by 6 bases and J by 2 bases. Here the CDR3 DNA reads TGTGCCAGCAGCCCATTCAGGGGGCCTGGAAACACCATATATTTT. Protein sequence: CASSPFRGPGNTIYF.

This clone was seen a single time. The chain has TRBV2 and TRBJ1-2, with a weak D call TRBD1 (5 bases). The CDR3 extends over 14 amino acids. With 7 bases removed from V and 2 bases from J, the gap between germline ends came to 14 bases. CDR1 is SNHLY, CDR2 FYNNEI, per germline. This CDR3 reads CASILGEENYGYTF. For the CDR3, the DNA is TGTGCCAGCATATTGGGGGAGGAGAACTATGGCTACACCTTC.

V is TRBV25-1 and J is TRBJ2-7; the D gene could be TRBD1 or TRBD2 (5 bases each). V lost 6 bases and J 6 bases, leaving 18 bases between the germline ends. Looked up from germline, CDR1 is MGHDK and CDR2 is SYGVNS. The CDR3 length is 14 residues. This CDR3 is CASSLVSGAGEQYF. CDR3 DNA sequence: TGTGCCAGCAGCTTAGTTTCTGGGGCGGGCGAGCAGTACTTC.

The J gene is TRBJ1-2, the V gene TRBV5-1; TRBD1 agrees at 7 bases. Germline V CDR1 and CDR2: SGHRS, YFSETQ. CDR3 length: 14 amino acids. J gave up 8 bases and V 3 bases, and 10 bases lay outside the gene matches. The CDR3 is CASSSDRRAEGYTF. The CDR3 DNA sequence: TGCGCCAGCAGCTCGGACAGGCGGGCAGAGGGCTACACCTTC. Combining the CDR3 with reference TRBV5-1 and TRBJ1-2 gives the whole variable domain KAGVTQTPRYLIKTRGQQVTLSCSPISGHRSVSWYQQTPGQGLQFLFEYFSETQRNKGNFPGRFSGRQFSNSRSEMNVSTLELGDSALYLCASSSDRRAEGYTFGSGTRLTVV.

This clone has just a few counts. This chain links TRBV10-2 with TRBJ1-2; TRBD1 matches at 8 bases. Germline V gene data show CDR1 as WSHSY and CDR2 as SAAADI. V shed 6 bases and J 7 bases; nucleotides not matched to a gene: 4. CDR3 length: 12 amino acids. The chain's CDR3 is CASRDRVFGYTF. In DNA, the CDR3 is TGCGCCAGCAGGGACAGGGTATTTGGCTACACCTTC.

The chain links TRBV19 to TRBJ1-5; no reliable D call. CDR1 and CDR2 (germline): LNHDA, SQIVND (reference sequence). The V gene lost 8 bases and the J gene lost 2 bases, with 19 bases spanning the gap. This CDR3 region has 16 residues. DNA for the CDR3: TGTGCCAGTTCTACTTGGCGGGGTAGCGGCAATCAGCCCCAGCATTTT. This codes for CASSTWRGSGNQPQHF.

The chain is built from TRBV18 and TRBJ2-7; TRBD2 matches at 14 bases. Looked up from germline, CDR1 is KGHSH and CDR2 is LQKENI. The CDR3 consists of 15 residues. J lost 2 bases, V lost 4 bases, and 1 base had no gene match. As DNA, the CDR3 is TGTGCCAGCTCACAGACTAGCGGGAGGGCCTACGAGCAGTACTTC. Protein product: CASSQTSGRAYEQYF.

The chain joins TRBV2 to TRBJ2-3, with D maybe TRBD2 (6 bases). CDR3 length: 14 residues. Germline V lookup: CDR1 SNHLY, CDR2 FYNNEI. V dropped 4 bases and J dropped 6 bases, with 14 bases sitting between them. The CDR3 protein is CASSGLVVTDTQYF. The CDR3 DNA follows: TGTGCCAGCAGTGGACTAGTGGTGACTGATACGCAGTATTTT.

J is TRBJ2-7 and V is TRBV11-2, with TRBD2 matching 7 bases. Germline V lookup: CDR1 SGHAT, CDR2 FQNNGV. V dropped 5 bases and J dropped 7; count of bases not matched to a gene: 2. The CDR3 runs 11 residues. Written as DNA, the CDR3 is TGTGCCAGCAGCAGCGGGACGGAGCAGTACTTC. It specifies CASSSGTEQYF.

This clone was counted once. The chain is built from TRBV5-3 and TRBJ1-2; D call uncertain. TRBV5-3 is classed as an ORF, of uncertain function. The CDR3 is made up of 14 amino acids. Trimming took off 1 base at V and 0 bases at J, with 7 bases between the two ends. In DNA, the CDR3 is TGTGCCAGAAGCTTGAAGGGAACTAACTATGGCTACACCTTC. Protein sequence: CARSLKGTNYGYTF.

The chain recombines TRBV4-2 with TRBJ1-5, with D uncertain. This CDR3 is 14 amino acids long. CDR1 is LGHNA and CDR2 is YNFKEQ in the germline V gene. V shed 5 bases and J shed 1 base, with 9 bases lying between them. The CDR3 nucleotides are TGTGCCAGCAGCTTGGAACCAAGCAATCAGCCCCAGCATTTT. It is translated as CASSLEPSNQPQHF.

The chain has TRBV5-1 and TRBJ1-5; D perhaps matches TRBD1 (6 bases). The V and J ends lost 1 base and 4 bases respectively, with 18 bases between them. The germline V gene encodes CDR1 SGHRS and CDR2 YFSETQ. There are 17 residues in the CDR3. The CDR3 sequence: CASSLYPQTGRNQPQHF. The CDR3 coding sequence is TGCGCCAGCAGCTTGTATCCTCAAACAGGGAGAAATCAGCCCCAGCATTTT.

A remark on this clone: This sample also contains other DNA sequences that code for the same CDR3. The chain carries TRBV4-1 and TRBJ2-1; D is unclear. Germline V lookup: CDR1 MGHRA, CDR2 YSYEKL. Trimming took 0 bases from V and 4 from J, leaving 4 bases between them. The CDR3 length is 13 residues. The CDR3 DNA sequence: TGCGCCAGCAGCCAAGATCCTTACAATGAGCAGTTCTTC. Its translation is CASSQDPYNEQFF.

The sample holds one count of this clone. The chain joins TRBV7-3 to TRBJ2-7, with TRBD2 matching 9 bases. The end of the DNA aligns better with TRBJ2-1, so the J call may be wrong. CDR1 SGHTA and CDR2 FQGTGA come from the germline V gene. This CDR3 has 16 amino acids. CDR3 nucleotides: TGTGCCAGCAGCTCCCGTAGCGGGAGCTCCTACAATGAGCAGTTCTTC. Translated, it gives CASSSRSGSSYNEQFF.